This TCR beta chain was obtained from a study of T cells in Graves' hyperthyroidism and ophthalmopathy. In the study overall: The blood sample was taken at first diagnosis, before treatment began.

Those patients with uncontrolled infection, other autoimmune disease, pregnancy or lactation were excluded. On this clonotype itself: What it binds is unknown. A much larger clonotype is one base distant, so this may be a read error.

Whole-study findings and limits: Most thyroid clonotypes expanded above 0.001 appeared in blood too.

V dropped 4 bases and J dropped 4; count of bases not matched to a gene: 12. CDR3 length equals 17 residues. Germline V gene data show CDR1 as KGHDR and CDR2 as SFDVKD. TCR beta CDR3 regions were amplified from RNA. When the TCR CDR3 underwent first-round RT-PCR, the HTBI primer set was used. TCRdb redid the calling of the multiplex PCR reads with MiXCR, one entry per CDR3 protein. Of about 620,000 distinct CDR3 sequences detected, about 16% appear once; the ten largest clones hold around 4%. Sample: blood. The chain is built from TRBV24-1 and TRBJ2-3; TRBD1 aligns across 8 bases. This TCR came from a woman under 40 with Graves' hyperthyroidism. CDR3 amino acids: CATSEVTGQDPADTQYF. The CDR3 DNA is TGTGCCACCAGTGAGGTAACGGGACAGGACCCTGCAGATACGCAGTATTTT.